Shown below are 17 T cell receptor beta chains from a single sample sequenced in a study of OX40 agonist ivuxolimab in advanced cancers. Library generation was performed with the immunoSEQ multiplex PCR assay. Imported from immuneACCESS, the table was reduced by TCRdb to in-frame sequences with V and J called. These copies leave out some clones; in studies compared against another copy, an unresolved V gene accounts for under half, and the cause of the remainder is not known. This sample holds tens of thousands of clones; 85% were observed only once. The top ten clonotypes cover roughly 0.58% of the sample. The sample consisted of CD4+ or CD8+ T cells sorted from blood, taken in a trial of the OX40 agonist ivuxolimab. The receptors were sampled from an adult with an advanced solid tumor such as melanoma, head and neck, liver or kidney cancer.

A single count supports this clone. The rearrangement uses TRBV2 and TRBJ1-2; TRBD1 might be the D (5 bases). CDR3 length: 12 residues. Per the germline V gene, CDR1 is SNHLY and CDR2 is FYNNEI. Trimming took off 4 bases at V and 8 bases at J, with 11 bases between the two ends. In nucleotides, the CDR3 is TGTGCCAGCAGTGTAGGGGTAGGAGGCTACACCTTC. Its protein product is CASSVGVGGYTF.

The gene calls are TRBV5-4 and TRBJ1-1, with 8 nucleotides matching TRBD1. Per germline, CDR1 SGHNT and CDR2 YYREEE (reference sequence). Trimming cost V 3 bases and J 11 bases; bases outside gene matches: 9. The CDR3 runs to 13 residues. This chain's CDR3 is CASSSQSDRAAFF. CDR3 coding DNA: TGTGCCAGCAGCTCCCAGTCGGACAGGGCGGCTTTCTTT.

This chain links TRBV5-1 with TRBJ1-6; possible D gene TRBD1, 5 bases. This CDR3 spans 17 amino acids. Trimming left V 2 bases short and J 7 bases short, with 19 bases between. In germline, CDR1 is SGHRS, CDR2 YFSETQ. CDR3 amino acids: CASSLKDTLGRNSPLHF. The CDR3 DNA follows: TGCGCCAGCAGCTTAAAGGACACCCTAGGGAGGAATTCACCCCTCCACTTT.

The genes are TRBV11-3 and TRBJ1-4; possibly TRBD1 for D (5 bases). Per germline, CDR1 SGHNT and CDR2 YENEEA. This CDR3 comprises 15 residues. V was shortened by 1 base and J by 6 bases, with 12 bases between the two germline ends. The CDR3 nucleotides are TGTGCCAGCAGCTTAGCCGGGACGGGGGATGAAAAACTGTTTTTT. Its protein product is CASSLAGTGDEKLFF. The full variable domain, in which reference TRBV11-3 and TRBJ1-4 provide the parts outside the CDR3, is EAGVVQSPRYKIIEKKQPVAFWCNPISGHNTLYWYLQNLGQGPELLIRYENEEAVDDSQLPKDRFSAERLKGVDSTLKIQPAELGDSAVYLCASSLAGTGDEKLFFGSGTQLSVL.

The rearrangement uses TRBV18 and TRBJ2-7; 7 bases agree with TRBD2. The CDR3 is 15 amino acids. CDR1 is KGHSH and CDR2 is LQKENI in the germline V gene. With V trimmed by 0 bases and J by 4 bases, 6 bases remained unmatched. The CDR3 here is CASSPPWAGEYEQYF. Here the CDR3 DNA reads TGTGCCAGCTCACCACCCTGGGCGGGAGAGTACGAGCAGTACTTC. Using reference TRBV18 and TRBJ2-7 for the parts outside the CDR3, the full variable domain is NAGVMQNPRHLVRRRGQEARLRCSPMKGHSHVYWYRQLPEEGLKFMVYLQKENIIDESGMPKERFSAEFPKEGPSILRIQQVVRGDSAAYFCASSPPWAGEYEQYFGPGTRLTVT.

This chain connects TRBV5-6 to TRBJ1-5; unclear D gene. The CDR3 contains 15 residues. CDR1 and CDR2 (germline): SGHDT, YYEEEE. V was pared by 5 bases and J by 4 bases, with 16 bases between. CDR3 bases: TGTGCCAGCAGTAAGCTTAGCACAGAGAATCAGCCCCAGCATTTT. This gives the protein CASSKLSTENQPQHF.

The J gene is TRBJ1-1, the V gene TRBV7-2; D possibly corresponds to TRBD1 (6 bases). This CDR3 spans 13 amino acids. V lost 6 bases to trimming and J lost 5 bases, with 13 bases between them. Germline CDR1 SGHTA, CDR2 FQGNSA. The CDR3 protein is CASRQGEETEAFF. In DNA form, the CDR3 reads TGTGCCAGCAGACAGGGAGAGGAGACTGAAGCTTTCTTT.

The chain has TRBV6-1 and TRBJ1-1, with D maybe TRBD1 (6 bases). Trimming left V 4 bases short and J 0 bases short, with 12 bases between. CDR1 and CDR2 (germline): MNHNS, SASEGT. This CDR3 comprises 15 residues. Here the CDR3 reads CASSGHTGLNTEAFF. The CDR3 region has the DNA TGTGCCAGCAGTGGACACACAGGGCTGAACACTGAAGCTTTCTTT.

The chain has TRBV28 and TRBJ1-2, with D maybe TRBD1 (6 bases). The germline V gene encodes CDR1 MDHEN and CDR2 SYDVKM. V was pared by 1 base and J by 8 bases, with 11 bases between. This CDR3 region has 13 residues. The CDR3 region has the DNA TGTGCCAGCAGTTTATCGGGGGGGCCGGGCTACACCTTC. Its protein is CASSLSGGPGYTF.

The chain recombines TRBV11-2 with TRBJ1-1; 7 nucleotides line up with TRBD1. The CDR3 length is 16 residues. V shed 2 bases, J shed 8 bases, and the junction held 14 bases outside the gene matches. Germline V gene data show CDR1 as SGHAT and CDR2 as FQNNGV. In DNA, the CDR3 is TGTGCCAGCAGCTTACAACTGACAGGGCCGTTAAGAGAAGCTTTCTTT. Encoded protein: CASSLQLTGPLREAFF.

V is TRBV28 and J is TRBJ2-7; D assignment may be TRBD1 or TRBD2 (6 bases each). Trimming removed 7 bases from V and 2 bases from J, with 9 bases in between. There are 12 residues in the CDR3. The V gene's germline CDR1 is MDHEN and CDR2 SYDVKM. In DNA form, the CDR3 reads TGTGCCAGCAAACGGGGGCCCTACGAGCAGTACTTC. As protein: CASKRGPYEQYF.

The chain joins TRBV19 to TRBJ2-6, with a possible D match to TRBD1 (6 bases). Trimming removed 2 bases at V and 4 bases at J, with 24 bases between. The CDR3 consists of 20 residues. Germline V gives CDR1 LNHDA, CDR2 SQIVND (reference sequence). The CDR3 reads CASSIWVSGRGSEGANVLTF. The CDR3 DNA reads TGTGCCAGTAGTATATGGGTCTCGGGCAGGGGCTCAGAAGGGGCCAACGTCCTGACTTTC.

V usage is TRBV19 and J usage is TRBJ1-1; a weak D match, TRBD1 (5 bases). The CDR3 spans 14 residues. Germline V gene sequence: CDR1 LNHDA, CDR2 SQIVND (reference sequence). Trimming pared 2 bases from V and 7 bases from J, leaving 14 bases between. The CDR3 spells CASSIIRDGNEAFF. The DNA of the CDR3 is TGTGCCAGTAGTATAATTCGGGACGGTAATGAAGCTTTCTTT.

This chain links TRBV19 with TRBJ1-5, with 9 nucleotides matching TRBD1. This CDR3 spans 14 amino acids. CDR1 is LNHDA, CDR2 SQIVND, per germline (reference sequence). With V trimmed by 7 bases and J by 6 bases, 7 bases remained unmatched. Here the CDR3 reads CASTKDRGTQPQHF. The CDR3 DNA sequence: TGTGCCAGTACTAAAGACAGGGGGACTCAGCCCCAGCATTTT.

This clone was detected a few times. The rearrangement uses TRBV28 and TRBJ1-5; D is undetermined. Per germline, CDR1 MDHEN and CDR2 SYDVKM. Trimming removed 9 bases from V and 0 bases from J, with 9 bases in between. The CDR3 has 13 amino acids. CDR3 DNA sequence: TGTGCCAGTAGGGCATATAGCAATCAGCCCCAGCATTTT. The encoded protein is CASRAYSNQPQHF. Together with reference TRBV28 and TRBJ1-5, the CDR3 gives the full variable domain: DVKVTQSSRYLVKRTGEKVFLECVQDMDHENMFWYRQDPGLGLRLIYFSYDVKMKEKGDIPEGYSVSREKKERFSLILESASTNQTSMYLCASRAYSNQPQHFGDGTRLSIL.

The rearrangement joins TRBV6-1 to TRBJ1-2, with D unclear. The ends were cut back, 6 bases at V and 2 bases at J, with 10 bases in the middle. The CDR3 runs 13 residues. Germline-derived CDR1 and CDR2 are MNHNS and SASEGT. The CDR3 nucleotides are TGTGCCAGCAGCCGAGCGGTAAACTATGGCTACACCTTC. Protein product: CASSRAVNYGYTF.

V gene TRBV6-5 combines with J gene TRBJ1-5; D perhaps matches TRBD1 (6 bases). Per germline, CDR1 MNHEY and CDR2 SVGAGI. Trimming left V 8 bases short and J 7 bases short, with 18 bases between. The CDR3 extends over 14 amino acids. The CDR3 DNA sequence: TGTGCCAGCGCCCCCGGGACATCCCTACAGCCCCAGCATTTT. This codes for CASAPGTSLQPQHF.